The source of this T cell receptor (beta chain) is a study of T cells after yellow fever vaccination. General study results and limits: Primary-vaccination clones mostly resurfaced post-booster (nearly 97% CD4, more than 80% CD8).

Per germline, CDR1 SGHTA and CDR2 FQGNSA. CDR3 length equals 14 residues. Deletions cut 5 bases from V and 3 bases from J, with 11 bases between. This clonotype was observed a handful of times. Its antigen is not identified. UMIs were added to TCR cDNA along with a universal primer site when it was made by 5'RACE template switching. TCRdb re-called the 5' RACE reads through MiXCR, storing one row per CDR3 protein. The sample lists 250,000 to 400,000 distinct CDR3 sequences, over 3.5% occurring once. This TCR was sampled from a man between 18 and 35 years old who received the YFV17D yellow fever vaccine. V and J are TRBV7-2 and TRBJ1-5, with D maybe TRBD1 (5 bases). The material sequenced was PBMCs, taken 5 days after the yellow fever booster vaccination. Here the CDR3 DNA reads TGTGCCAGCAGCCCGGACACAAACAATCAGCCCCAGCATTTT. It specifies CASSPDTNNQPQHF.